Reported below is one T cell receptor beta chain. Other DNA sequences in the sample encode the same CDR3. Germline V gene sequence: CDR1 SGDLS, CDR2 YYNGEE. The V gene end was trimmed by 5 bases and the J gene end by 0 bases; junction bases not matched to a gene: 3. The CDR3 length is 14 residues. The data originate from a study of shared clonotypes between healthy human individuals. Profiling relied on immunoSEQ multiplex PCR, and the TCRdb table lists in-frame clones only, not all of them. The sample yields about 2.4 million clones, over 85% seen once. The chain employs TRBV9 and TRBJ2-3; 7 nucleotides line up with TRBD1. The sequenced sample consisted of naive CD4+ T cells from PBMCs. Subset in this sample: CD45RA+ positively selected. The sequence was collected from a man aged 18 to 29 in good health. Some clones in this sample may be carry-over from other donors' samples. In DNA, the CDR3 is TGTGCCAGCAGTTTACAGGGGAGCACAGATACGCAGTATTTT. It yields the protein CASSLQGSTDTQYF.